These 5 T cell receptor delta chains share one sample of origin, sequenced in a study of Vδ1+ human thymocytes. Extracted RNA was reverse transcribed into cDNA. Pooled V-gene forward primers with one constant-region reverse primer generated the CDR3 amplicons by multiplex PCR. TCRdb redid clone calling on the multiplex PCR reads using CATT. Of some 73,000 delta-chain clones listed, approximately 37% are singletons. Study-level results: Highly polyclonal TRG and TRD repertoires with Gaussian CDR3 length distributions appeared in thymus.

Antigens for these TCRs are unknown. The sample taken for sequencing was Vdelta1+ gamma-delta thymocytes from the thymus. Subset indicated: FACS-sorted CD3+ TCRalphabeta- TCRVdelta1+ TCRVdelta2- thymocytes. The receptors were sampled from a boy under two years old who had congenital heart surgery.

The rearrangement links TRDV1 to TRDJ1, with a tentative D call TRDD3 (9 bases). The V gene's germline CDR1 is TSWWSYY and CDR2 QGS. Trimming shortened V by 4 bases and J by 4 bases, and 22 bases separated the two germline ends. This CDR3 is built from 17 residues. The DNA for the CDR3 is TGTGCTCTTGGGGTGACTTCCTACTCACTGGGGGACGATAAACTCATCTTT. Encoded protein: CALGVTSYSLGDDKLIF.

This chain joins TRDV1 and TRDJ1; possible D gene TRDD3, 6 bases. The V and J ends lost 5 bases and 8 bases respectively, with 18 bases between them. Germline V lookup: CDR1 TSWWSYY, CDR2 QGS. CDR3 length equals 14 residues. In DNA, the CDR3 is TGTGCTCTTGGGAGCCTACTGTACTGGGACAAACTCATCTTT. Translating gives CALGSLLYWDKLIF.

The chain links TRDV1 to TRDJ1; TRDD3 matches at 9 bases. This CDR3 spans 19 amino acids. V shed 2 bases and J 0 bases; nucleotides not matched to a gene: 13. Germline V gene sequence: CDR1 TSWWSYY, CDR2 QGS. The CDR3 DNA is TGTGCTCTTGGGGAATACTCCCCGGGGATACGATCTTACACCGATAAACTCATCTTT. Its translation is CALGEYSPGIRSYTDKLIF.

The rearrangement uses TRDV1 and TRDJ1, with D possibly TRDD3 on 5 matching bases. The CDR3 loop spans 14 amino acids. Trimming stripped 8 bases from V and 8 bases from J, with 21 bases between. CDR1 is TSWWSYY and CDR2 is QGS in the germline V gene. The CDR3 region is CALQVQGTGKKLIF. Written as DNA, the CDR3 is TGTGCTCTTCAGGTACAAGGTACTGGAAAAAAACTCATCTTT.

The gene calls are TRDV1 and TRDJ1, with 9 positions matching TRDD3. V shed 1 base, J shed 4 bases, and the junction held 25 bases outside the gene matches. Per germline, CDR1 TSWWSYY and CDR2 QGS. CDR3 length: 22 residues. CDR3 nucleotides: TGTGCTCTTGGGGAACGAGAGTATCCCCCGCGAAGTTACTGGGGGACCTGCGATAAACTCATCTTT. It is translated as CALGEREYPPRSYWGTCDKLIF.